At least ten counts were recorded for the clone carrying this T cell receptor (beta chain). Its antigen is undetermined. The patients, who ranged from 18 to 65 in age, presented with newly diagnosed hyperthyroidism lasting under 2 months. Uncontrolled infection, other autoimmune disease, pregnancy and lactation each barred patients from inclusion. The junction had 2 bases not matched to a gene; V was cut back by 3 bases and J by 5 bases. Germline loops: CDR1 MDHEN, CDR2 SYDVKM. The CDR3 has 13 amino acids. From RNA transcripts, TCR beta CDR3 regions were amplified. A first-round RT-PCR of the TCR CDR3 used the HTBI primer set. Each CDR3 protein is one row after TCRdb ran MiXCR on the multiplex PCR reads. The sample lists around 300,000 distinct CDR3 sequences, 13% occurring once. The data belong to a study of T cells in Graves' hyperthyroidism and ophthalmopathy. In the study overall: Peripheral blood specimens were obtained at initial diagnosis, prior to any treatment. Study-level findings and limits: Most thyroid clonotypes with frequency above 0.001 were detected in blood.

This clonotype originated in a woman in her twenties or thirties with Graves' hyperthyroidism that later progressed to Graves' ophthalmopathy. The sequenced sample consisted of blood. This rearrangement joins TRBV28 to TRBJ1-1; TRBD1 aligns across 8 bases. The CDR3 spells CASSLQGATEAFF. The CDR3 DNA reads TGTGCCAGCAGTTTGCAGGGGGCTACTGAAGCTTTCTTT. Together with reference TRBV28 and TRBJ1-1, the CDR3 gives the full variable domain: DVKVTQSSRYLVKRTGEKVFLECVQDMDHENMFWYRQDPGLGLRLIYFSYDVKMKEKGDIPEGYSVSREKKERFSLILESASTNQTSMYLCASSLQGATEAFFGQGTRLTVV.